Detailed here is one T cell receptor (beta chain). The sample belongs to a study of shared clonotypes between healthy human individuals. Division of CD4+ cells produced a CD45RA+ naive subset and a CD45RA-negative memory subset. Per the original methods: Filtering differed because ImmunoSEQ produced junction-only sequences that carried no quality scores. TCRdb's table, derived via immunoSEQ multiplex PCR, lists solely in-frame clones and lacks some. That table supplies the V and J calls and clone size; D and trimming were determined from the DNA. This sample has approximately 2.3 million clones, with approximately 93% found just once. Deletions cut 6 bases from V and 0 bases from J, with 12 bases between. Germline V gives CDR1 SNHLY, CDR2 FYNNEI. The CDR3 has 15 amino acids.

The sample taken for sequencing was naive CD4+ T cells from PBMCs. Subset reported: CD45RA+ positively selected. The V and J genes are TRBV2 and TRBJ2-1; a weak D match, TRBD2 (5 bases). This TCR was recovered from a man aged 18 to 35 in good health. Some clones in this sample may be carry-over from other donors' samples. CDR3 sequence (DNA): TGTGCCAGCAGCGCCTACGGGAACTCCTACAATGAGCAGTTCTTC. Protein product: CASSAYGNSYNEQFF.